The present entry profiles one TCR beta chain with its context. Sequencing was performed with immunoSEQ multiplex PCR; in TCRdb, only in-frame clones are kept and a portion is missing. The sample shows about 100,000 clones, approximately 90% of them seen only once. This sample stems from a study of control samples from healthy donors and cancer patients. This clonotype was obtained from a man aged 30 to 39 in good health. The sequenced material came from blood.

The CDR3 reads CASSQSGNYGYTF. DNA for the CDR3: TGTGCCAGCAGCCAATCAGGAAACTATGGCTACACCTTC. The chain has TRBV14 and TRBJ1-2; D is ambiguous. Between the trimmed V and J ends, which lost 2 bases and 2 bases, there was a span of 6 bases. The CDR3 loop spans 13 amino acids. The germline V gene has CDR1 SGHDN and CDR2 FVKESK.